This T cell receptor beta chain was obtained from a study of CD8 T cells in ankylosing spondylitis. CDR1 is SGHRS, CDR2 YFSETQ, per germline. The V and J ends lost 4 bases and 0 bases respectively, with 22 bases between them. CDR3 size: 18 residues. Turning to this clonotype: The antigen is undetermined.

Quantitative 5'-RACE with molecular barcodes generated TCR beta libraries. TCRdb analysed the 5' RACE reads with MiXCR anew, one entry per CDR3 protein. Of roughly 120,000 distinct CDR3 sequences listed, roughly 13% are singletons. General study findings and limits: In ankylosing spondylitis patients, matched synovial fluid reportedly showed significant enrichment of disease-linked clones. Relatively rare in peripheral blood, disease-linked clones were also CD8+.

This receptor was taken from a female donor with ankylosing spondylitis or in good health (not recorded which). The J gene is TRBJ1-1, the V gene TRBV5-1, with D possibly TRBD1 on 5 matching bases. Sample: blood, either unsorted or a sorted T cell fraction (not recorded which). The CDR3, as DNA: TGCGCCAGCAGCCAATACTCGGGCGGGGCGCGGATGAACACTGAAGCTTTCTTT. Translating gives CASSQYSGGARMNTEAFF. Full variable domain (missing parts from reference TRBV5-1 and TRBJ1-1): KAGVTQTPRYLIKTRGQQVTLSCSPISGHRSVSWYQQTPGQGLQFLFEYFSETQRNKGNFPGRFSGRQFSNSRSEMNVSTLELGDSALYLCASSQYSGGARMNTEAFFGQGTRLTVV.